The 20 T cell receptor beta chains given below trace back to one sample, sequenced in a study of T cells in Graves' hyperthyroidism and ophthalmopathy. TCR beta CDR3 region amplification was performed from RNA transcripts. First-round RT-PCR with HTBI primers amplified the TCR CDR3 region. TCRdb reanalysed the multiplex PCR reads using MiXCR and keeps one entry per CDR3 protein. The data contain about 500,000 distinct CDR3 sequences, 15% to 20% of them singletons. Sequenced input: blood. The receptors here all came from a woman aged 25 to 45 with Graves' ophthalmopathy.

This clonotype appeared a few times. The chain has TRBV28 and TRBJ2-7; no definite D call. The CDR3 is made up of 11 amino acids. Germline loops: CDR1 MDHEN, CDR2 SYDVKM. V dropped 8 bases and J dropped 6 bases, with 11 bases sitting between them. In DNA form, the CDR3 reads TGTGCCAGCGGGATCCTGGGCGAGCAGTACTTC. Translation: CASGILGEQYF.

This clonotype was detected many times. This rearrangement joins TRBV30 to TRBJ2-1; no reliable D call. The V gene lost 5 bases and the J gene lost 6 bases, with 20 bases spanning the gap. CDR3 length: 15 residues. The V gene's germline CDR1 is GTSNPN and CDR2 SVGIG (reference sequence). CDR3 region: CAWVQLWLDLNEQFF. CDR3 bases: TGTGCCTGGGTGCAACTCTGGCTAGATCTCAATGAGCAGTTCTTC.

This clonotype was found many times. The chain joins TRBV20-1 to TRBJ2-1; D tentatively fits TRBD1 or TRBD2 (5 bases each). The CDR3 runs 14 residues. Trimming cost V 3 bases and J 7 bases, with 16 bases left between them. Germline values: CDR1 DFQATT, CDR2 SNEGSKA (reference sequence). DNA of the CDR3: TGCAGTGCTAGGGGTAGCGTTTGGGGGAATGAGCAGTTCTTC. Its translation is CSARGSVWGNEQFF.

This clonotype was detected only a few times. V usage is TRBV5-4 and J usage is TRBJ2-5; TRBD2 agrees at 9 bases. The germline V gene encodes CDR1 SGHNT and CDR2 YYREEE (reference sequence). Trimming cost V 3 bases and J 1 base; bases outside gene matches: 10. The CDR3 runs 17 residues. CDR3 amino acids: CASSSYSSGRRQETQYF. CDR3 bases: TGTGCCAGCAGCTCCTACTCAAGCGGGAGGCGCCAAGAGACCCAGTACTTC.

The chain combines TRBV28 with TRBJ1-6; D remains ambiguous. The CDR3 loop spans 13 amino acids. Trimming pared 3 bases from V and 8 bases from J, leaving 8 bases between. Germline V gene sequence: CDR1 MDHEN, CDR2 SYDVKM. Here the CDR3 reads CASSLRVHSPLHF. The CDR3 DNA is TGTGCCAGCAGTTTGCGAGTTCATTCACCCCTCCACTTT.

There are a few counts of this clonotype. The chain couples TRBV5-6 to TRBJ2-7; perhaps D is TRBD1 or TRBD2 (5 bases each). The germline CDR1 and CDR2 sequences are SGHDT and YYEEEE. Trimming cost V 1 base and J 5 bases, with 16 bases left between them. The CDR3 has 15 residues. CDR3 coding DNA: TGTGCCAGCAGCTTGTGGGGGAGTTCGACTAACGAGCAGTACTTC. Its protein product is CASSLWGSSTNEQYF.

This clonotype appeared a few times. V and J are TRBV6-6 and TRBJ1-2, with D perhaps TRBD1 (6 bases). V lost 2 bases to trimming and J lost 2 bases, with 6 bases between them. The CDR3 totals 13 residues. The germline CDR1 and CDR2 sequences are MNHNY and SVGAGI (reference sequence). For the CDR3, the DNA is TGTGCCAGCAGTTACGGGGGCAACTATGGCTACACCTTC. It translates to CASSYGGNYGYTF.

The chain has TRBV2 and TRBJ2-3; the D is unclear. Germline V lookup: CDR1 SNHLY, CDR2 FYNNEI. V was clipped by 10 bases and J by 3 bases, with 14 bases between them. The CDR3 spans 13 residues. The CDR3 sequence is CATSRRGTDTQYF. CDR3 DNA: TGTGCCACAAGTCGTAGAGGAACAGATACGCAGTATTTT.

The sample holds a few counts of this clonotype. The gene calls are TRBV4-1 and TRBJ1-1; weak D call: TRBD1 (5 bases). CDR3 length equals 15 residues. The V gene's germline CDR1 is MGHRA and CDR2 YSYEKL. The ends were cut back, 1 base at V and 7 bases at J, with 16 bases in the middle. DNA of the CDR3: TGCGCCAGCAGCCAAGGAGAAACGGAGGGGCTTGAAGCTTTCTTT. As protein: CASSQGETEGLEAFF.

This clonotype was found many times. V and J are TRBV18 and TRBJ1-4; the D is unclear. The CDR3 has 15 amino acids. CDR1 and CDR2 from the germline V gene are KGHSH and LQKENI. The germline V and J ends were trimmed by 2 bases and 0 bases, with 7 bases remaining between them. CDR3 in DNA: TGTGCCAGCTCACCATGGGCCGCAACTAATGAAAAACTGTTTTTT. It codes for CASSPWAATNEKLFF.

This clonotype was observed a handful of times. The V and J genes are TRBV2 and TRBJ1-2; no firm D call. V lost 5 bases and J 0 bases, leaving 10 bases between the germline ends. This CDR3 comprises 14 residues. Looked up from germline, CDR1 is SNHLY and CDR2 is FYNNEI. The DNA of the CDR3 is TGTGCCAGCAGTCTCTACGATTCTAACTATGGCTACACCTTC. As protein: CASSLYDSNYGYTF.

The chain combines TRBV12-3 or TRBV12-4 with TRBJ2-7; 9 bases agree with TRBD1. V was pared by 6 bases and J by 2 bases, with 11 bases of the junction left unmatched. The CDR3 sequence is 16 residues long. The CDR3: CASSRTGDGGAYEQYF. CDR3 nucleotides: TGTGCCAGCAGCCGGACAGGGGATGGGGGCGCCTACGAGCAGTACTTC.

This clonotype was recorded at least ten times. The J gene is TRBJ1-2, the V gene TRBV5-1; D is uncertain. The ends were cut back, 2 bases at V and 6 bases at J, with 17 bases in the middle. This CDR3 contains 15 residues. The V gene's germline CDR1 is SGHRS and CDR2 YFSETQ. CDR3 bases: TGCGCCAGCAGCTTTACGTCAGGACTGGGCGATGGCTACACCTTC. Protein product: CASSFTSGLGDGYTF.

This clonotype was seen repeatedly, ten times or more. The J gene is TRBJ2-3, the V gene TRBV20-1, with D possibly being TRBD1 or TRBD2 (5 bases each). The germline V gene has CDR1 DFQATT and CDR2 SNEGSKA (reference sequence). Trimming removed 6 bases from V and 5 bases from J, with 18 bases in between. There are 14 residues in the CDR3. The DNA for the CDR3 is TGCAGTGCCAAAGGGTGGGGGTCCGGAGATACGCAGTATTTT. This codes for CSAKGWGSGDTQYF.

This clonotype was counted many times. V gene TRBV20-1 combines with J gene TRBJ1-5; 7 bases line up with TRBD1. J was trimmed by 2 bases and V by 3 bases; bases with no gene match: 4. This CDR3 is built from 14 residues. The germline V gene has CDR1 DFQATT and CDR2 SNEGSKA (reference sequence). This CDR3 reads CSASSDRGNQPQHF. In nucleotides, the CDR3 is TGCAGTGCTAGTTCAGACAGGGGCAATCAGCCCCAGCATTTT.

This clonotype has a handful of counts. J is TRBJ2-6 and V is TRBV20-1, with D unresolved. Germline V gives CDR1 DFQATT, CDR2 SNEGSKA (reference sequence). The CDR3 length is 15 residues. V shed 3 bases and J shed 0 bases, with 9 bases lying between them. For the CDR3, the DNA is TGCAGTGCTAGTGGGCCGCACTCTGGGGCCAACGTCCTGACTTTC. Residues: CSASGPHSGANVLTF.

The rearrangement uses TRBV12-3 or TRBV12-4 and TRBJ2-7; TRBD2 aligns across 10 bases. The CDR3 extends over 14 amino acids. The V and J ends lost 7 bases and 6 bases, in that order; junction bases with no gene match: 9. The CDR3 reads CASTLAGGQGEQYF. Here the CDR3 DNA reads TGTGCCAGCACCTTAGCGGGGGGCCAAGGCGAGCAGTACTTC.

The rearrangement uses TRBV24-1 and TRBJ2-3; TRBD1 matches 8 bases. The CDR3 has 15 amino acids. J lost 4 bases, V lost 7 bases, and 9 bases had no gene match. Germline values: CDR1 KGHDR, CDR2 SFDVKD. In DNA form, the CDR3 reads TGTGCCACCAGCAAGCAGGGGGCGATCGCAGATACGCAGTATTTT. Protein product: CATSKQGAIADTQYF.

DNA of the CDR3: TGTGCCAGCAGTTTTCCGGGAGCGTACAAGCAGTACTTC. This encodes CASSFPGAYKQYF. The rearrangement joins TRBV28 to TRBJ2-7, with D possibly TRBD2 on 6 matching bases. Germline V gene data show CDR1 as MDHEN and CDR2 as SYDVKM. CDR3 size: 13 residues. Trimming took 3 bases from V and 8 from J, leaving 14 bases between them.

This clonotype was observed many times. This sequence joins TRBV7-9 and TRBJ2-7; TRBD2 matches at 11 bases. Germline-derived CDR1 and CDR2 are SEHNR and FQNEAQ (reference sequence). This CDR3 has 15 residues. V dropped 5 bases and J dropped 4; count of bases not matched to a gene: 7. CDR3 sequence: CASSGTSGRRYEQYF. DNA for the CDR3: TGTGCCAGCAGCGGGACTAGCGGACGGAGATACGAGCAGTACTTC.